The clone carrying this T cell receptor (beta chain) was counted between two and nine times. Antigen unknown. The data stem from a study of blood T cells in healthy people across ages. General study findings and limits: Observed TCR beta diversity showed a strong correlation with the percentage of naive T cells as measured by flow cytometry. Naive CD4+ cells and diversity were both higher in long-lived donors than in aged donors. Calculation of diversity from one million T cells yielded estimates considered to be underestimates. Reliance upon unsorted PBMCs precluded definitive naive versus antigen-experienced comparison.

The authors ran a second PCR of roughly 6 to 11 cycles using a sample-barcoded 5' primer and a J-beta primer mix. TCRdb re-analysed the 5' RACE reads in MiXCR, keeping a single row per CDR3 protein. The sample yields about 1.8 million distinct CDR3 sequences, around half seen once. Trimming took 6 bases from V and 4 from J; bases not matched to a gene: 5. This CDR3 has 14 amino acids. The sequenced material came from blood. The receptor's source is a woman aged 40-49 years in good health. This sequence joins TRBV12-3 or TRBV12-4 and TRBJ1-4; 7 positions agree with TRBD1. CDR3 nucleotides: TGTGCCAGCAGCAGGGGGGGGTATAATGAAAAACTGTTTTTT. This codes for CASSRGGYNEKLFF.